These 10 T cell receptor beta chains originate from one sample sequenced in a study of blood T cell dynamics during melanoma immunotherapy. Time point described: pre-treatment baseline. The assay was immunoSEQ multiplex PCR, and TCRdb's table has in-frame clones only and misses some. Here the sample spans more than 8,000 clones, 81% being singletons. The input for sequencing was blood, taken from a patient treated with checkpoint blockade. The receptor set was obtained from a human donor with melanoma.

This chain links TRBV6-1 with TRBJ1-3; D gene ambiguous. This CDR3 comprises 13 residues. Deletions cut 0 bases from V and 4 bases from J, with 4 bases between. CDR1 MNHNS and CDR2 SASEGT come from the germline V gene. The CDR3 region is CASSEAQGNTIYF. The CDR3 DNA is TGTGCCAGCAGTGAAGCGCAGGGAAACACCATATATTTT.

V is TRBV2 and J is TRBJ2-7; unclear D gene. Germline V gene lookup returns CDR1 SNHLY and CDR2 FYNNEI. The CDR3 runs to 13 residues. The V and J ends lost 7 bases and 2 bases respectively, with 12 bases between them. This CDR3 is CASTPRKAYEQYF. The CDR3 DNA follows: TGTGCCAGCACCCCTCGGAAGGCCTACGAGCAGTACTTC. The entire variable domain, with the rest obtained from reference TRBV2 and TRBJ2-7, is as follows: EPEVTQTPSHQVTQMGQEVILRCVPISNHLYFYWYRQILGQKVEFLVSFYNNEISEKSEIFDDQFSVERPDGSNFTLKIRSTKLEDSAMYFCASTPRKAYEQYFGPGTRLTVT.

The chain recombines TRBV19 with TRBJ1-6; unclear D gene. The CDR3 spans 16 residues. Germline-derived CDR1 and CDR2 are LNHDA and SQIVND (reference sequence). V was pared by 5 bases and J by 0 bases, with 11 bases between. In nucleotides, the CDR3 is TGTGCCAGTAGTGAGACACCGAGCTCCTATAATTCACCCCTCCACTTT. The encoded protein is CASSETPSSYNSPLHF.

The V and J genes are TRBV11-2 and TRBJ1-1, with no clear D. CDR3 length: 12 amino acids. From germline, CDR1 is SGHAT and CDR2 FQNNGV. The V end lost 6 bases, the J end lost 5 bases, and 10 bases lay between the germline ends. The CDR3 DNA follows: TGTGCCAGCAGTCAAAGACTGACTGAAGCTTTCTTT. This translates into CASSQRLTEAFF.

This clone was found a few times. The chain combines TRBV15 with TRBJ2-6; D perhaps matches TRBD2 (5 bases). This CDR3 comprises 16 residues. Per germline, CDR1 LNHNV and CDR2 YYDKDF (reference sequence). The V and J ends lost 8 bases and 1 base respectively, with 15 bases between them. This CDR3 is CATEGTPGSGANVLTF. CDR3 nucleotide sequence: TGTGCCACCGAGGGCACTCCCGGGTCTGGGGCCAACGTCCTGACTTTC. Supplemented by reference TRBV15 and TRBJ2-6, the full variable domain reads DAMVIQNPRYQVTQFGKPVTLSCSQTLNHNVMYWYQQKSSQAPKLLFHYYDKDFNNEADTPDNFQSRRPNTSFCFLDIRSPGLGDTAMYLCATEGTPGSGANVLTFGAGSRLTVL.

This sequence joins TRBV7-3 and TRBJ1-1; D is undetermined. Germline V gene sequence: CDR1 SGHTA, CDR2 FQGTGA. V was clipped by 0 bases and J by 6 bases, with 8 bases between them. CDR3 length equals 13 residues. The CDR3 reads CASSLTRVSEAFF. The DNA of the CDR3 is TGTGCCAGCAGCTTAACTAGGGTTTCTGAAGCTTTCTTT.

This clone turned up a few times. V is TRBV7-9 and J is TRBJ1-1; D unclear. The CDR3 runs to 11 residues. The V end lost 2 bases, the J end lost 4 bases, and 2 bases lay between the germline ends. Germline loops: CDR1 SEHNR, CDR2 FQNEAQ (reference sequence). The CDR3 coding sequence is TGTGCCAGCAGCTTAATCACTGAAGCTTTCTTT. Translation: CASSLITEAFF.

J is TRBJ2-7 and V is TRBV5-6, with 11 bases lining up with TRBD2. With 0 bases clipped from V and 6 bases from J, the junction kept 8 bases outside the gene matches. Germline-derived CDR1 and CDR2 are SGHDT and YYEEEE. This CDR3 spans 16 amino acids. CDR3 region: CASSLEILAGVSEQYF. CDR3 nucleotide sequence: TGTGCCAGCAGCTTGGAGATACTAGCGGGAGTAAGCGAGCAGTACTTC.

This clone was seen a few times. The chain uses TRBV27 and TRBJ1-1; D unclear. There are 12 residues in the CDR3. V lost 7 bases and J lost 4, with 10 bases in between. The V gene's germline CDR1 is MNHEY and CDR2 SMNVEV (reference sequence). The CDR3 reads CASKFAGTEAFF. The DNA for the CDR3 is TGTGCCAGCAAGTTCGCGGGCACTGAAGCTTTCTTT.

In this sample, this clone turned up once. V usage is TRBV27 and J usage is TRBJ1-6; 8 bases agree with TRBD1. There are 21 residues in the CDR3. J gave up 7 bases and V 3 bases, and 23 bases lay outside the gene matches. Germline V gives CDR1 MNHEY, CDR2 SMNVEV (reference sequence). CDR3 nucleotide sequence: TGTGCCAGCAGTTTTGGTCGAAAGTATAATGGACAGGGTAGTTTGAATTCACCCCTCCACTTT. Its protein is CASSFGRKYNGQGSLNSPLHF.